Included here is one T cell receptor (beta chain) sequence, with context. This sample is drawn from a study of blood T cell repertoires in COVID-19. On the study more broadly: Sites across the United States, Italy and Spain contributed samples from acute and convalescent COVID-19.

Assay used: immunoSEQ multiplex PCR; TCRdb lists only in-frame clones, some missing. This sample has 130,000 or so clones, with roughly three quarters found just once. This CDR3 spans 11 amino acids. V dropped 11 bases and J dropped 5 bases, with 10 bases sitting between them. Germline V gives CDR1 MNHEY, CDR2 SVGAGI. Sequenced sample: peripheral blood. V is TRBV6-5 and J is TRBJ2-1; D perhaps matches TRBD2 (5 bases). The receptor's source is a human donor in a cohort sampled during active COVID-19. In DNA, the CDR3 is TGTGCCGCAGCGGAAAACAATGAGCAGTTCTTC. It codes for CAAAENNEQFF.